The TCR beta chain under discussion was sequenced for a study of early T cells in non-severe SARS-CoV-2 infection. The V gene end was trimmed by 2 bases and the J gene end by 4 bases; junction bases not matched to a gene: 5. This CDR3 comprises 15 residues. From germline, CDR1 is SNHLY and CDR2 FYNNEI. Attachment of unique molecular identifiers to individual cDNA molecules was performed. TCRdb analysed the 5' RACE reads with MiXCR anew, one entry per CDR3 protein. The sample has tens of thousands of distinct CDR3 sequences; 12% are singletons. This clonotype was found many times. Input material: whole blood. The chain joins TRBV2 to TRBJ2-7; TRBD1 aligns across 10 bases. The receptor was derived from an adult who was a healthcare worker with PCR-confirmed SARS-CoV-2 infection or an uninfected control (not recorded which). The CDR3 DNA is TGTGCCAGCAGTGAAATCGGGACAGGGGCTTACGAGCAGTACTTC. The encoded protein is CASSEIGTGAYEQYF.